One sample yielded the 17 T cell receptor beta chains listed below, sequenced in a study of blood T cell repertoires in COVID-19. Generated by immunoSEQ multiplex PCR, the TCRdb table keeps only in-frame clones and is missing some. The repertoire holds hundreds of thousands of clones, about nine tenths seen once, with under 1.5% in the top ten. Sequenced material: peripheral blood. These receptors all come from a woman between 25 and 40 years old with active or convalescent COVID-19.

The rearrangement uses TRBV7-9 and TRBJ1-4; TRBD1 agrees at 10 bases. The CDR3 consists of 17 residues. Trimming cost V 6 bases and J 3 bases; bases outside gene matches: 10. Germline lookup yields CDR1 SEHNR and CDR2 FQNEAQ (reference sequence). CDR3 in amino acids: CASSVGTGDWANEKLFF. CDR3 in DNA: TGTGCCAGCAGTGTCGGGACAGGGGATTGGGCTAATGAAAAACTGTTTTTT.

This clone appeared once. The chain recombines TRBV2 with TRBJ1-5; 8 positions agree with TRBD1. CDR3 length: 13 amino acids. Per germline, CDR1 SNHLY and CDR2 FYNNEI. Trimming at V came to 6 bases and at J to 2 bases, leaving 0 bases not matched to a gene. The CDR3 sequence: CASRQGGNQPQHF. Written as DNA, the CDR3 is TGTGCCAGCAGACAGGGGGGCAATCAGCCCCAGCATTTT.

This CDR3 reads CASNRRDSEYGYTF. DNA for the CDR3: TGTGCCAGTAATCGCCGGGACAGTGAGTATGGCTACACCTTC. The chain is built from TRBV19 and TRBJ1-2; 7 nucleotides agree with TRBD1. The V segment lost 7 bases and the J segment 5 bases; nucleotides outside the gene matches: 10. This CDR3 is 14 amino acids long. Germline V gene lookup returns CDR1 LNHDA and CDR2 SQIVND (reference sequence).

The CDR3 loop is CASSFGAQETQYF. The CDR3 nucleotides are TGTGCCAGCAGCTTTGGGGCTCAAGAGACCCAGTACTTC. V and J are TRBV11-2 and TRBJ2-5, with D tentatively TRBD1 (5 bases). This CDR3 has 13 residues. From germline, CDR1 is SGHAT and CDR2 FQNNGV. Trimming removed 3 bases from V and 2 bases from J, with 7 bases in between.

This clone was seen a handful of times. This chain connects TRBV10-3 to TRBJ1-2; TRBD1 matches 11 bases. The CDR3 is 13 residues long. CDR1 and CDR2 (germline): ENHRY, SYGVKD. V gave up 10 bases and J gave up 8 bases; unmatched junction bases: 9. The CDR3 DNA follows: TGTGCCACCGAGCGGGACAGGGGGAGAGGCTACACCTTC. The encoded protein is CATERDRGRGYTF.

The chain uses TRBV15 and TRBJ1-1; D is perhaps TRBD1 (6 bases). The CDR3 totals 13 residues. The V end lost 2 bases, the J end lost 4 bases, and 8 bases lay between the germline ends. CDR1 is LNHNV, CDR2 YYDKDF, per germline (reference sequence). CDR3 coding DNA: TGTGCCACCAGCAGACCACAGGGCACTGAAGCTTTCTTT. Its translation: CATSRPQGTEAFF. The complete variable domain, with remaining parts taken from reference TRBV15 and TRBJ1-1, reads DAMVIQNPRYQVTQFGKPVTLSCSQTLNHNVMYWYQQKSSQAPKLLFHYYDKDFNNEADTPDNFQSRRPNTSFCFLDIRSPGLGDTAMYLCATSRPQGTEAFFGQGTRLTVV.

V is TRBV19 and J is TRBJ1-1, with no clear D. The germline CDR1 and CDR2 sequences are LNHDA and SQIVND (reference sequence). Trimming left V 7 bases short and J 4 bases short, with 25 bases between. The CDR3 contains 17 residues. CDR3 sequence (DNA): TGTGCCAGTAACGACAAAACAGTGGCGGGGAGAGGCACTGAAGCTTTCTTT. Protein sequence: CASNDKTVAGRGTEAFF.

V gene TRBV10-1 combines with J gene TRBJ2-5; D is undetermined. This CDR3 has 15 residues. Germline CDR1 and CDR2: WNHNN and SYGVQD (reference sequence). V shed 4 bases and J shed 1 base, with 13 bases lying between them. The CDR3 region has the DNA TGCGCCAGCAGTGCTTCCACTACCCCCCAAGAGACCCAGTACTTC. Protein sequence: CASSASTTPQETQYF.

The chain has TRBV7-9 and TRBJ1-1, with a weak D call TRBD1 (5 bases). Germline CDR1 SEHNR, CDR2 FQNEAQ (reference sequence). V gave up 4 bases and J gave up 1 base, with 10 bases separating them. The CDR3 runs 14 residues. CDR3: CASSSTTGNTEAFF. In DNA form, the CDR3 reads TGTGCCAGCAGCTCAACCACAGGGAACACTGAAGCTTTCTTT.

V usage is TRBV4-2 and J usage is TRBJ2-2, with TRBD2 matching 7 bases. The CDR3 covers 14 residues. Germline V lookup: CDR1 LGHNA, CDR2 YNFKEQ. V shed 5 bases, J shed 4 bases, and the junction held 4 bases outside the gene matches. The CDR3 sequence is CASSGGETTGELFF. In DNA form, the CDR3 reads TGTGCCAGCAGCGGGGGGGAGACCACCGGGGAGCTGTTTTTT.

The chain employs TRBV25-1 and TRBJ1-1; D unclear. The CDR3 runs to 11 residues. Germline loops: CDR1 MGHDK, CDR2 SYGVNS. V shed 1 base and J shed 5 bases, with 2 bases lying between them. The CDR3 loop reads CASSESTEAFF. The CDR3 bases are TGTGCCAGCAGTGAATCGACTGAAGCTTTCTTT.

V is TRBV5-1 and J is TRBJ1-5, with D possibly TRBD1 on 6 matching bases. The CDR3 covers 14 residues. Germline V CDR1 and CDR2: SGHRS, YFSETQ. Trimming shortened V by 0 bases and J by 4 bases, and 8 bases separated the two germline ends. The CDR3 region is CASSLGTANQPQHF. In DNA form, the CDR3 reads TGCGCCAGCAGCTTGGGGACAGCTAATCAGCCCCAGCATTTT.

J is TRBJ2-4 and V is TRBV28; D possibly corresponds to TRBD1 (5 bases). Trimming cost V 2 bases and J 0 bases, with 26 bases left between them. This CDR3 has 21 residues. CDR1 is MDHEN and CDR2 is SYDVKM in the germline V gene. The CDR3 loop reads CASSLSRGGAETKVAKNIQYF. The CDR3 region has the DNA TGTGCCAGCAGTTTAAGTCGAGGTGGGGCAGAAACAAAGGTAGCCAAAAACATTCAGTACTTC.

The chain uses TRBV19 and TRBJ2-7, with 8 bases aligning to TRBD1. The ends lost 4 bases at V and 3 bases at J; junction bases unmatched: 8. Germline CDR1 and CDR2: LNHDA and SQIVND (reference sequence). The CDR3 is 15 residues long. In nucleotides, the CDR3 is TGTGCCAGTAGTACAACGACAGGGGACAACTACGAGCAGTACTTC. Its protein is CASSTTTGDNYEQYF. Filled out from reference TRBV19 and TRBJ2-7, the complete variable domain reads DGGITQSPKYLFRKEGQNVTLSCEQNLNHDAMYWYRQDPGQGLRLIYYSQIVNDFQKGDIAEGYSVSREKKESFPLTVTSAQKNPTAFYLCASSTTTGDNYEQYFGPGTRLTVT.

The genes are TRBV5-3 and TRBJ2-2, with D possibly TRBD2 on 5 matching bases. TRBV5-3 is placed among ORFs of uncertain function. Trimming cost V 0 bases and J 2 bases, with 29 bases left between them. The CDR3 extends over 22 amino acids. The CDR3 region has the DNA TGTGCCAGAAGCTTGGGACGGAGAAACACCGGGGAAGGTTCCCCAAACACCGGGGAGCTGTTTTTT. This encodes CARSLGRRNTGEGSPNTGELFF.

The chain employs TRBV5-5 and TRBJ2-1; 11 nucleotides match TRBD2. The CDR3 runs 15 residues. With V trimmed by 5 bases and J by 4 bases, 5 bases remained unmatched. CDR1 and CDR2 from the germline V gene are SGHKS and YYEKEE (reference sequence). The CDR3 spells CASSHGLAGYNEQFF. In DNA form, the CDR3 reads TGTGCCAGCAGTCATGGACTAGCGGGTTACAATGAGCAGTTCTTC.

The chain couples TRBV19 to TRBJ1-5; D is unresolved. V dropped 7 bases and J dropped 2 bases, with 12 bases sitting between them. Looked up from germline, CDR1 is LNHDA and CDR2 is SQIVND (reference sequence). The CDR3 contains 14 residues. CDR3 amino acids: CASNLWGGNQPQHF. CDR3 bases: TGTGCCAGTAACCTGTGGGGAGGCAATCAGCCCCAGCATTTT. The full variable domain, its missing parts supplied by reference TRBV19 and TRBJ1-5, is DGGITQSPKYLFRKEGQNVTLSCEQNLNHDAMYWYRQDPGQGLRLIYYSQIVNDFQKGDIAEGYSVSREKKESFPLTVTSAQKNPTAFYLCASNLWGGNQPQHFGDGTRLSIL.